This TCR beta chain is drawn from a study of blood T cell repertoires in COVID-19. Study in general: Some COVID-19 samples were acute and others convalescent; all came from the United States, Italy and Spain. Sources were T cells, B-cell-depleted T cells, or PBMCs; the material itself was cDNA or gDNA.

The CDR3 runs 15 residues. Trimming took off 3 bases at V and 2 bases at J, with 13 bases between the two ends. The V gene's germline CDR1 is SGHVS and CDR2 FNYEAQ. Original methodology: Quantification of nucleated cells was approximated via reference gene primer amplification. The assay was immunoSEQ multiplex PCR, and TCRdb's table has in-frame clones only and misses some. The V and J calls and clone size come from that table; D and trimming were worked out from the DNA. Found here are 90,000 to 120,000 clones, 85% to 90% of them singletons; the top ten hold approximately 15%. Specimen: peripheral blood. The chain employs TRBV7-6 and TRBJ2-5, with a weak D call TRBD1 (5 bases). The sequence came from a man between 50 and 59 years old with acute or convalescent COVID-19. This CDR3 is CASSLSRAQQETQYF. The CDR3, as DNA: TGTGCCAGCAGCTTGAGCAGGGCCCAGCAAGAGACCCAGTACTTC. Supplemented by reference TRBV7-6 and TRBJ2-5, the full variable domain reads GAGVSQSPRYKVTKRGQDVALRCDPISGHVSLYWYRQALGQGPEFLTYFNYEAQQDKSGLPNDRFSAERPEGSISTLTIQRTEQRDSAMYRCASSLSRAQQETQYFGPGTRLLVL.